This TCR beta chain was captured in a study of T cells in Graves' hyperthyroidism and ophthalmopathy. The TCR beta CDR3 regions underwent amplification using RNA transcripts as the source. TCR CDR3 regions were first amplified by RT-PCR with HTBI primers. TCRdb analysed the multiplex PCR reads with MiXCR anew, one entry per CDR3 protein. There are approximately 410,000 distinct CDR3 sequences in the sample; under 15% occur only once, and about 12% lies in the top ten. This clonotype has a count of ten or more. The J segment lost 2 bases and the V segment lost 5 bases, leaving 9 bases of the junction unmatched. CDR3 size: 15 residues. Germline CDR1 is DFQATT and CDR2 is SNEGSKA (reference sequence).

The TCR comes from a man between 18 and 35 years old with Graves' ophthalmopathy. The genes are TRBV20-1 and TRBJ2-7; TRBD1 agrees at 10 bases. The sequencing input was blood. The CDR3 DNA follows: TGCAGTGCTCTACGGGACAGGGGCCCTACCTACGAGCAGTACTTC. It encodes CSALRDRGPTYEQYF.